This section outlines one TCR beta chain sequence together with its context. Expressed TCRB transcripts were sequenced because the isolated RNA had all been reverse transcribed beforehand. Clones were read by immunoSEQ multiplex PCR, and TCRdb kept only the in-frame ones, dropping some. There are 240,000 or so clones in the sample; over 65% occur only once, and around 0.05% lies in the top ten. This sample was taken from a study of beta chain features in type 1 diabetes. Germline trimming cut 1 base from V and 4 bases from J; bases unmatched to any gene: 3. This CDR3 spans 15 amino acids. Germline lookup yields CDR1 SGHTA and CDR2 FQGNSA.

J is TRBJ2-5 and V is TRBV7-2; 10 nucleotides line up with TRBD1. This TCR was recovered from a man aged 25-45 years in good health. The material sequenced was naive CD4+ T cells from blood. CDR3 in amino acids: CASSLGQGAGETQYF. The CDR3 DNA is TGTGCCAGCAGCTTAGGACAGGGGGCGGGAGAGACCCAGTACTTC.